The rows below give T cell receptor beta chains drawn from one sample of a study of beta chain features in type 1 diabetes. Sequencing used immunoSEQ multiplex PCR; TCRdb keeps in-frame clones, though not all of them. Here the sample spans fewer than 400,000 clones, around 9% being singletons. Sequencing was carried out using central memory CD4+ T cells from blood. Every receptor here comes from a man aged 25 to 40 with type 1 diabetes. CDR3s include the opening cysteine and the closing phenylalanine or tryptophan. Only some rows state a clone size, as once, few, many or a class for expanded clones.

TRBJ2-5 | NA | TRBV29-1 | CSVEDPQYQETQYF
TRBJ2-2 | few | TRBV5-1 | CASSPLVRENTGELFF
TRBJ1-6 | few | TRBV28 | CASSSTGTRNSPLHF
TRBJ1-6 | NA | TRBV25-1 | CASSLKRGDDSPLHF
TRBJ2-1 | NA | TRBV4-3 | CASSQDALAGVNNEQFF
TRBJ1-2 | few | TRBV19 | CASSTPGRDYGYTF
TRBJ2-5 | NA | TRBV29-1 | CSVEDSPQTQYF
TRBJ1-5 | NA | TRBV30 | CAWRMGNQPQHF
TRBJ2-5 | few | TRBV5-5 | CASSLEAYQETQYF
TRBJ1-1 | NA | TRBV7-6 | CATRTGKDTEAFF
TRBJ2-2 | NA | TRBV9 | CASSDRAGNNGELFF
TRBJ1-2 | few | TRBV7-9 | CASSPQTGTDYGYTF
TRBJ1-2 | few | TRBV28 | CASSSLGTDLYGYTF
TRBJ2-5 | many | TRBV2 | CASSPRLAGVGDQYF